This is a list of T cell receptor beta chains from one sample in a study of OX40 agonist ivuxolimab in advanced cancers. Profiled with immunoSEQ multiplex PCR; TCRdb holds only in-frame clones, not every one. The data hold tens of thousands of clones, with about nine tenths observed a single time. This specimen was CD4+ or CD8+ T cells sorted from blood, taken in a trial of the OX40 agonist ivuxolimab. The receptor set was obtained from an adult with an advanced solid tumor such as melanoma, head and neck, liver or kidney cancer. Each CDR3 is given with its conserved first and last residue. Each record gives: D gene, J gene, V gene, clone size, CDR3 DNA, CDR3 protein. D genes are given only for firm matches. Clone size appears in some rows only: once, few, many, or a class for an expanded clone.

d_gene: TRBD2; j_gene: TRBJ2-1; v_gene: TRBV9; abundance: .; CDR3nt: TGTGCCAGCAGCGGGAGTAGCGGGGGGGTACCACACAATGAGCAGTTCTTC; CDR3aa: CASSGSSGGVPHNEQFF
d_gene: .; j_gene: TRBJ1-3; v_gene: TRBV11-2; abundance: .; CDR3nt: TGTGCCAGCAGCTTTGACTCTGGAAACACCATATATTTT; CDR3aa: CASSFDSGNTIYF
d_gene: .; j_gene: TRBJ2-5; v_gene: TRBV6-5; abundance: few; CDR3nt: TGTGCCAGCAGAGTGGGCGTTTACGAGACCCAGTACTTC; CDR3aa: CASRVGVYETQYF
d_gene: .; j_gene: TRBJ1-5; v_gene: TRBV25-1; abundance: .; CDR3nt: TGTGCCAGCAGTGCCCATCTAGGGGAGCCCCAGCATTTT; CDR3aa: CASSAHLGEPQHF
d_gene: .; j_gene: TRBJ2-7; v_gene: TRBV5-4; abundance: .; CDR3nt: TGTGCCAGCAGCTCCCGGGACAAATCCTACGAGCAGTACTTC; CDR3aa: CASSSRDKSYEQYF
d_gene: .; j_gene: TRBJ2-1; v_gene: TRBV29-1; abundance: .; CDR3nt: TGCAGCGTTCCGGCGGCAGACAATGAGCAGTTCTTC; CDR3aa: CSVPAADNEQFF
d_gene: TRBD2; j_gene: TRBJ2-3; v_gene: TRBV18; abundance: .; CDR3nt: TGTGCCAGCTCACCACCGGCGTCTAGCGGGGGGATCACAGATACGCAGTATTTT; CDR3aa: CASSPPASSGGITDTQYF
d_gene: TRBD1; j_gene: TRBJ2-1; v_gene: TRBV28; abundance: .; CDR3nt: TGTGCCTGCGCTACAGGGGAAACAAACAATGAGCAGTTCTTC; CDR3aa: CACATGETNNEQFF
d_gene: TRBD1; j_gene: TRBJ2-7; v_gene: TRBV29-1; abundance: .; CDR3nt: TGCAGCGTCTTCTCCGGGACAGGATCCTCCTACGAGCAGTACTTC; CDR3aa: CSVFSGTGSSYEQYF
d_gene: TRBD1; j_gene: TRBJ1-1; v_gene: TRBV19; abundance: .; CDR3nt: TGTGCCAGTAGTATTCGGGACAGATCGTACTTT; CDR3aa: CASSIRDRSYF
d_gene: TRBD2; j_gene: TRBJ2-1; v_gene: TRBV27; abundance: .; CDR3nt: TGTGCCAGCAGTTTATCCGGGGGGGCTTACAATGAGCAGTTCTTC; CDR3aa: CASSLSGGAYNEQFF
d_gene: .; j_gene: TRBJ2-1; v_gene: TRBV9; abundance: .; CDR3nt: TGTGCCAGCAGCGCAGGACGGGGGGCGAGGGACAATGAGCAGTTCTTC; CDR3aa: CASSAGRGARDNEQFF
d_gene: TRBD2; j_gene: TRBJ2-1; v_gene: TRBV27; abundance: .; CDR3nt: TGTGCCAGCAGTTGGCTCTCAGCCGAGCTAGCGGGGGGGCGGTTCTTC; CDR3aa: CASSWLSAELAGGRFF
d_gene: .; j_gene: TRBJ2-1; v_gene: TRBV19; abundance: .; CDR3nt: TGTGCCAGTAGGGAGGGGGCCTACAATGAGCAGTTCTTC; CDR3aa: CASREGAYNEQFF
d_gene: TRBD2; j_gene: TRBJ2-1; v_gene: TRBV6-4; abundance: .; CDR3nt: TGTGCCAGCAGTCCAACTAGCGGGGGGGCCATTGAGCAGTTCTTC; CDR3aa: CASSPTSGGAIEQFF
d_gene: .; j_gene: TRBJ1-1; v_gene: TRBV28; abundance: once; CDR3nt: TGTGCCAGCAGTTTCCGGACAGACTTGAACACTGAAGCTTTCTTT; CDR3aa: CASSFRTDLNTEAFF
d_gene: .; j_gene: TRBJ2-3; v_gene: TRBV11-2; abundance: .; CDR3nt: TGTGCCAGCAGCTTAGGCGCGGACAGAGCTTACACAGATACGCAGTATTTT; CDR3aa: CASSLGADRAYTDTQYF
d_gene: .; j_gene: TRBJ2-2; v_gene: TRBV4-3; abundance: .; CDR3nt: TGCGCCAGCAGCCCCCTGGAGGCCGGCACCGGGGAGCTGTTTTTT; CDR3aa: CASSPLEAGTGELFF
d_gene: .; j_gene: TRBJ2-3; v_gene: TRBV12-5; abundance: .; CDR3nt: TGTGCTAGTGGTCTACAAAATACAGATACGCAGTATTTT; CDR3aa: CASGLQNTDTQYF
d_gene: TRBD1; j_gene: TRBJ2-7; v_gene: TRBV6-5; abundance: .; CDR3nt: TGTGCCAGCAGCAGAACAGGGGCCTACGAGCAGTACTTC; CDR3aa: CASSRTGAYEQYF
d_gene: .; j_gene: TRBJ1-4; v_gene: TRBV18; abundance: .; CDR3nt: TGTGCCGGCTCACCACCGGGTTCTGAAAAACTGTTTTTT; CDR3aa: CAGSPPGSEKLFF
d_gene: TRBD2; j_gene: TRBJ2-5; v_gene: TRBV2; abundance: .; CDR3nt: TGTGCCAGCAGTCAAGGGCCCTTTACTAGCGGGGGCGCCCTTAAGGCCCAGTACTTC; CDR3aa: CASSQGPFTSGGALKAQYF
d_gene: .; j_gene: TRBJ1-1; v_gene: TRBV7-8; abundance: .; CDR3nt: TGTGCCAGCAGCTTAGACGTCAGACAGTTTGAAGCTTTCTTT; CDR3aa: CASSLDVRQFEAFF
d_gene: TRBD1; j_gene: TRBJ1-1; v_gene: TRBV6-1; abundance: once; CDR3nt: TGTGCCAGCAGTGAGACAGGGGAATCGGACACTGAAGCTTTCTTT; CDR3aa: CASSETGESDTEAFF
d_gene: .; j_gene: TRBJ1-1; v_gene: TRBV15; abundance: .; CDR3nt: TGTGCCACCAGTGAGGGTGGCACTGAAGCTTTCTTT; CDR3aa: CATSEGGTEAFF
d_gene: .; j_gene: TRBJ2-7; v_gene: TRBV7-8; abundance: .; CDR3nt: TGTGCCAGCAGCTTAGCCCCTGGAGGGGTAGAGCAGTACTTC; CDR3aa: CASSLAPGGVEQYF
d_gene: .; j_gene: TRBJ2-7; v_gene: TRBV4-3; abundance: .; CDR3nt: TGCGCCAGCAGCCAGGATAGTACGGACGGGCGGGCGCAGTACTTC; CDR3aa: CASSQDSTDGRAQYF
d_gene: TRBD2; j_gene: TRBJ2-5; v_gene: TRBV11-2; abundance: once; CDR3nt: TGTGCCAGCAGCTTAGACTGGTGGGCGGGGGGGAGTGGAGAGACCCAGTACTTC; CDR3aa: CASSLDWWAGGSGETQYF
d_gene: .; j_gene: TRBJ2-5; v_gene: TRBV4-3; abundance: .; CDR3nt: TGCGCCAGCAGCCAAGATCCCGGACAGCAAGAGACCCAGTACTTC; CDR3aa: CASSQDPGQQETQYF
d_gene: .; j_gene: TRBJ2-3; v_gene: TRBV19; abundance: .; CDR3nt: TGTGCCAGTAGTCCCGGGACGGGTTATAGCACAGATACGCAGTATTTT; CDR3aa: CASSPGTGYSTDTQYF
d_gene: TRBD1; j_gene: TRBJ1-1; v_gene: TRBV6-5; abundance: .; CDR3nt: TGTGCCAGCAGCGACGGACAGGGGGCTTTGTCTGAAGCTTTCTTT; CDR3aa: CASSDGQGALSEAFF
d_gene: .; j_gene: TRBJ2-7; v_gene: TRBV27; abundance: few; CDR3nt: TGTGCCAGCAGTTTAGTCCACGAGCAGTACTTC; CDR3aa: CASSLVHEQYF
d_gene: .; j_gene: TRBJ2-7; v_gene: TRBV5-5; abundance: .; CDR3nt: TGTGCCAGCACTCCGGGAAACCTTTACGAGCAGTACTTC; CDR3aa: CASTPGNLYEQYF
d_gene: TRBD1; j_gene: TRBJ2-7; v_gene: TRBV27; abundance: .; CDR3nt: TGTGCCAGCAGTGCAGAGACAGGGAGCTCCTACGAGCAGTACTTC; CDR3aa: CASSAETGSSYEQYF
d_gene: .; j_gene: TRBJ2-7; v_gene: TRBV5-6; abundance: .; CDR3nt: TGTGCCAGCAGCCCGGAAAGATCAACCTACGAGCAGTACTTC; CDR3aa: CASSPERSTYEQYF
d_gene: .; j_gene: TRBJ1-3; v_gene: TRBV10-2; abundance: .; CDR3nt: TGCGCCAGATCCAGCGAGAGCTCTGGAAACACCATATATTTT; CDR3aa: CARSSESSGNTIYF
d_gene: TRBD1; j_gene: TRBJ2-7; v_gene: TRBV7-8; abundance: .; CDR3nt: TGTGCCAGCAGCTTATACGCCGGGACAGGCGCCTACGAGCAGTACTTC; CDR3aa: CASSLYAGTGAYEQYF
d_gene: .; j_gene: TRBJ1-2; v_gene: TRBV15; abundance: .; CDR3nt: TGTGCCACCAGCAGTCGGGATAACTATGGCTACACCTTC; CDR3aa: CATSSRDNYGYTF
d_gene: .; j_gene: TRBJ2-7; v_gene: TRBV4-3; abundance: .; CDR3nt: TGCGCCAGCAGCCAAGTAGCTGGGAGCTCCTACGAGCAGTACTTC; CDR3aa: CASSQVAGSSYEQYF
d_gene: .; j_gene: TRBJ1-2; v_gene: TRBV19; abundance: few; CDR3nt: TGTGCCAGTAGTACCGGGGATGGCTACACCTTC; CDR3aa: CASSTGDGYTF
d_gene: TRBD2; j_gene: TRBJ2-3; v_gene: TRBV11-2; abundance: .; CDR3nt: TGTGCCAGCAGTACCGAAGCGGGGGGGTGGGCAGATACGCAGTATTTT; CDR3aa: CASSTEAGGWADTQYF
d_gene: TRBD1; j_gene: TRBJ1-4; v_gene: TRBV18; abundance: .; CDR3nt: TGTGCCAGCTCACCCGGGACAGGGGGCAAGAACTCTTATCCTAATGAAAAACTGTTTTTT; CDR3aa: CASSPGTGGKNSYPNEKLFF
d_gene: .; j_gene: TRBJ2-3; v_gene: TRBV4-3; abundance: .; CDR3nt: TGCGCCAGCAGCCAAGTTCCGACCCTTAAACTAGCACCGAGCACAGATACGCAGTATTTT; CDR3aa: CASSQVPTLKLAPSTDTQYF
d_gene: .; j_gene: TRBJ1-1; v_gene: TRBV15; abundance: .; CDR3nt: TGTGCCACCAGGGCAGGGGAAGAAGCTGAAGCTTTCTTT; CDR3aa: CATRAGEEAEAFF
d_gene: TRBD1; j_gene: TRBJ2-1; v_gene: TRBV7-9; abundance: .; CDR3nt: TGTGCCAGCAGCCAAGACCAGGGGGCGGGAAATGAGCAGTTCTTC; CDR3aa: CASSQDQGAGNEQFF
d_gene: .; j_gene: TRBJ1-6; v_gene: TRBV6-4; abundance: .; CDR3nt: TGTGCCAGCAGTGACTCGGGCTCCTATAATTCACCCCTCCACTTT; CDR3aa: CASSDSGSYNSPLHF
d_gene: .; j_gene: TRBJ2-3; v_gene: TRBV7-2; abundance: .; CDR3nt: TGTGCCAGCAGCTTAGCGGCAGATACGCAGTATTTT; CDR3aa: CASSLAADTQYF
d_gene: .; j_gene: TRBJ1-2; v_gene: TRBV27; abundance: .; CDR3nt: TGTGCCACCCAAACAGGGTCCGGCTATGGCTACACCTTC; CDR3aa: CATQTGSGYGYTF
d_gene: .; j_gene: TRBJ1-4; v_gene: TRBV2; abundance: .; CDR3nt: TGTGCCAGCAGTGAATGGCCCGGAGCAACTAATGAAAAACTGTTTTTT; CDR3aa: CASSEWPGATNEKLFF
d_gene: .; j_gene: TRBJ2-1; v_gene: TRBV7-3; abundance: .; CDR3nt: TGTGCCAGCAGCGAGGATAGCTCCTACAATGAGCAGTTCTTC; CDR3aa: CASSEDSSYNEQFF
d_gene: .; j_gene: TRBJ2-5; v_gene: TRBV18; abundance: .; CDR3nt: TGTGCCAGCTCACTTAGAGTTCAAGAGACCCAGTACTTC; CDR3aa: CASSLRVQETQYF
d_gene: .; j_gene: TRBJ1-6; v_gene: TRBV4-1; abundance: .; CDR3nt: TGCGCCAGCAGCCGAGCCCCTACCGGGAATTATAATTCACCCCTCCACTTT; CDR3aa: CASSRAPTGNYNSPLHF
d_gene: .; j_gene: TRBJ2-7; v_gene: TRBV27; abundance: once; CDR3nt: TGTGCCAGCAGTTTAGGGTATGTGGAAATCTACGAGCAGTACTTC; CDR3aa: CASSLGYVEIYEQYF